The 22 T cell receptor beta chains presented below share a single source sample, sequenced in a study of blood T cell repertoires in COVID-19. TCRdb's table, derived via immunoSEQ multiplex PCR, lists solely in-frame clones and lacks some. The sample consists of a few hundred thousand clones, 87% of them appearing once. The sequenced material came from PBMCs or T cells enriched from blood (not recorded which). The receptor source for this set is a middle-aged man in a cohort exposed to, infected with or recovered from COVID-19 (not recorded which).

CDR3 coding DNA: TGTGCCAGCAGCCGCGCACCCATGAACACTGAAGCTTTCTTT. It is translated as CASSRAPMNTEAFF. This rearrangement joins TRBV3-1 (or the pseudogene TRBV3-2) to TRBJ1-1; D unclear. Germline lookup yields CDR1 LGHDT and CDR2 YNNKEL (reference sequence). The CDR3 is 14 amino acids. V was trimmed by 4 bases and J by 0 bases, leaving 9 bases between them.

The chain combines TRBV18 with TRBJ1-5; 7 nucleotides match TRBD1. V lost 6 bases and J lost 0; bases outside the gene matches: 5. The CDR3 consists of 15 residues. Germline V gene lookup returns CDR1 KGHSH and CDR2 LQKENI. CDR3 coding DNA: TGTGCCAGCTCCAGGACAGGCCTTAGCAATCAGCCCCAGCATTTT. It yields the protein CASSRTGLSNQPQHF.

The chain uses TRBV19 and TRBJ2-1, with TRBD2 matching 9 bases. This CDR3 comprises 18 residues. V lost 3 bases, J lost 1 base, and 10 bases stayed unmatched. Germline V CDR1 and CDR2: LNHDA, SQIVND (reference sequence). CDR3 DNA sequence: TGTGCCAGTAGTATTATGGCGGGAGGGCCAGGGTCCTACAATGAGCAGTTCTTC. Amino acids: CASSIMAGGPGSYNEQFF.

This chain's CDR3 is CASSRSLVNYEQYF. CDR3 DNA sequence: TGTGCCAGCAGCCGGAGTCTAGTGAACTACGAGCAGTACTTC. The chain carries TRBV2 and TRBJ2-7, with D uncertain. V lost 6 bases, J lost 3 bases, and 15 bases lay in between. This CDR3 is built from 14 residues. Germline lookup yields CDR1 SNHLY and CDR2 FYNNEI.

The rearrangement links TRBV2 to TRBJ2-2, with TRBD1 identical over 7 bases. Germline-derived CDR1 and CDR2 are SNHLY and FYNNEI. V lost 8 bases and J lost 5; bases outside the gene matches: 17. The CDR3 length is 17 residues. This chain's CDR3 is CASLGTATLFPTGELFF. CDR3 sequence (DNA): TGTGCCAGCTTGGGGACAGCGACCCTATTCCCGACCGGGGAGCTGTTTTTT. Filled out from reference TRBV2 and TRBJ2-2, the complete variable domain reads EPEVTQTPSHQVTQMGQEVILRCVPISNHLYFYWYRQILGQKVEFLVSFYNNEISEKSEIFDDQFSVERPDGSNFTLKIRSTKLEDSAMYFCASLGTATLFPTGELFFGEGSRLTVL.

This chain's CDR3 is CASSPKDPRDGYTF. The DNA of the CDR3 is TGTGCCAGCAGCCCAAAAGACCCGCGGGATGGCTACACCTTC. This chain joins TRBV11-2 and TRBJ1-2; D uncertain. In germline, CDR1 is SGHAT, CDR2 FQNNGV. This CDR3 spans 14 amino acids. Trimming cost V 5 bases and J 6 bases, with 16 bases left between them.

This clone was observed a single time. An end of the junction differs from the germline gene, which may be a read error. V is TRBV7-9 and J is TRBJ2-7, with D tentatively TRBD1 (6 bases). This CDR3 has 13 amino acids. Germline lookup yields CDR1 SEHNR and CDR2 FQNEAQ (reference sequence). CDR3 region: CASSPGQSFEQYF. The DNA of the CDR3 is TGTGCCAGCAGCCCCGGACAGTCCTTCGAGCAGTACTTC.

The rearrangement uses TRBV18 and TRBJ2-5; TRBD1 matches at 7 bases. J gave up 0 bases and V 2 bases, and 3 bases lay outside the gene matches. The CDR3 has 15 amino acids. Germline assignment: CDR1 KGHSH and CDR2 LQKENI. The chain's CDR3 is CASSPRQGDQETQYF. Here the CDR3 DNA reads TGTGCCAGCTCACCAAGGCAGGGGGACCAAGAGACCCAGTACTTC.

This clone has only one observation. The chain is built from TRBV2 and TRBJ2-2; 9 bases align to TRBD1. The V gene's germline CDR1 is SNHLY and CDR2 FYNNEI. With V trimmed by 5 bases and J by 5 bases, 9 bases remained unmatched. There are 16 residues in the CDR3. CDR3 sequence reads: CASSPGTGIFTGELFF. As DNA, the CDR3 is TGTGCCAGCAGTCCCGGGACAGGGATTTTTACCGGGGAGCTGTTTTTT.

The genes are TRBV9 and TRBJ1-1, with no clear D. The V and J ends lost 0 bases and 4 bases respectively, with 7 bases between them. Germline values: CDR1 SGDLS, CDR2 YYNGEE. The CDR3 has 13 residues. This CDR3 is CASSVDLVTEAFF. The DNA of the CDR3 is TGTGCCAGCAGCGTAGATCTAGTCACTGAAGCTTTCTTT.

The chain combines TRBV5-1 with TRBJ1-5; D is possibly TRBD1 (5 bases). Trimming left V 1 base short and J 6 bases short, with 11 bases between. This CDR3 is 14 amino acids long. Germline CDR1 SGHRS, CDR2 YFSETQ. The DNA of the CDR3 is TGCGCCAGCAGCTTGCGGGGAGGGGCTCAGCCCCAGCATTTT. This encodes CASSLRGGAQPQHF.

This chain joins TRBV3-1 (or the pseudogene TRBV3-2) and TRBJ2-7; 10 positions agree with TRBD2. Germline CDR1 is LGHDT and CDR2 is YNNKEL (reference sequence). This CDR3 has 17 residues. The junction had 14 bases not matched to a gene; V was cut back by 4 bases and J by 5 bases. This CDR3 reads CASSRLRASGSLDEQYF. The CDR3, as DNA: TGTGCCAGCAGCCGACTAAGGGCTAGCGGGAGCCTGGACGAGCAGTACTTC.

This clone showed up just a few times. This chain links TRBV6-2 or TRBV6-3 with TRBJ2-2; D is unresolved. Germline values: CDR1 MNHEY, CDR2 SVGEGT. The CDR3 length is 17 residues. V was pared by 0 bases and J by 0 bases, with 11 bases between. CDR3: CASSYSLSNANTGELFF. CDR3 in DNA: TGTGCCAGCAGTTACTCGTTGTCTAATGCGAACACCGGGGAGCTGTTTTTT.

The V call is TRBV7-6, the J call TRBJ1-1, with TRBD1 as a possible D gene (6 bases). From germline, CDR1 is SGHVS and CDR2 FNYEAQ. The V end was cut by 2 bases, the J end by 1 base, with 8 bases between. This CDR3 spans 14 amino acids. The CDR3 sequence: CASSLTQGNTEAFF. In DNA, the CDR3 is TGTGCCAGCAGCTTAACACAGGGGAACACTGAAGCTTTCTTT.

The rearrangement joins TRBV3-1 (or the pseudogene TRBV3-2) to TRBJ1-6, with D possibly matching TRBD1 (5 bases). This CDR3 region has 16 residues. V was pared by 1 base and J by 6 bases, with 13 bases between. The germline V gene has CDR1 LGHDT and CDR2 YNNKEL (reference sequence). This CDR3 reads CASSQGQGKGNSPLHF. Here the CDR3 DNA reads TGTGCCAGCAGCCAAGGGCAGGGTAAGGGTAATTCACCCCTCCACTTT.

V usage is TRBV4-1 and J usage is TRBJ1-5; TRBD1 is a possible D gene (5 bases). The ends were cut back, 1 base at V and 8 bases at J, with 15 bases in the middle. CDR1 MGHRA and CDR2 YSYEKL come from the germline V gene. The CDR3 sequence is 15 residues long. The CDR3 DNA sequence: TGCGCCAGCAGCCAAGTGGCGGGGCGTACGGAGCCCCAGCATTTT. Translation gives CASSQVAGRTEPQHF.

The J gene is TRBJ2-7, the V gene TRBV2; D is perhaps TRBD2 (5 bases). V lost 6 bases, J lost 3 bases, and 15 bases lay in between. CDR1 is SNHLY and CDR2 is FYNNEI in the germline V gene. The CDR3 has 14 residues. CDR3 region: CASSQRRANYEQYF. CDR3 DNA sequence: TGTGCCAGCAGCCAGAGGCGGGCGAACTACGAGCAGTACTTC. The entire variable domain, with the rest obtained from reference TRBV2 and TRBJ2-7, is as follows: EPEVTQTPSHQVTQMGQEVILRCVPISNHLYFYWYRQILGQKVEFLVSFYNNEISEKSEIFDDQFSVERPDGSNFTLKIRSTKLEDSAMYFCASSQRRANYEQYFGPGTRLTVT.

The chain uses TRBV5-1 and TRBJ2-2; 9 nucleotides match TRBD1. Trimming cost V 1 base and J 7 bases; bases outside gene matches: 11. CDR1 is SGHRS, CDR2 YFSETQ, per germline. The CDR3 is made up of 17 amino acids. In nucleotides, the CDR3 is TGCGCCAGCAGCTTGACCACATTACAGGGGGCTGGCGGGGAGCTGTTTTTT. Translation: CASSLTTLQGAGGELFF. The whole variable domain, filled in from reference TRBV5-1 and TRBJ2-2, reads KAGVTQTPRYLIKTRGQQVTLSCSPISGHRSVSWYQQTPGQGLQFLFEYFSETQRNKGNFPGRFSGRQFSNSRSEMNVSTLELGDSALYLCASSLTTLQGAGGELFFGEGSRLTVL.

CDR3 in DNA: TGTGCCAGCAGTTATTTATCAACAGAAGCTTTCTTT. As protein: CASSYLSTEAFF. V gene TRBV6-2 or TRBV6-3 combines with J gene TRBJ1-1; D is unresolved. Germline V gene lookup returns CDR1 MNHEY and CDR2 SVGEGT. The CDR3 covers 12 residues. V was trimmed by 3 bases and J by 8 bases, leaving 10 bases between them.

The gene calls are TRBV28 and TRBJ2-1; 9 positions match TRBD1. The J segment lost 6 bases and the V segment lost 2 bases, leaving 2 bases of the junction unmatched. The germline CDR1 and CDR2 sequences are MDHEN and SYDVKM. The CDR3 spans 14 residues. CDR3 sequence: CASSLGTGINEQFF. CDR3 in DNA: TGTGCCAGCAGTTTAGGGACAGGGATCAATGAGCAGTTCTTC.

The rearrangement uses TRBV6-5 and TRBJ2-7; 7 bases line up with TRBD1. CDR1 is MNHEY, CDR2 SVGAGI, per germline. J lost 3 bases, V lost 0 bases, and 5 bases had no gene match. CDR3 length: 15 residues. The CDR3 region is CASSYSIDRDYEQYF. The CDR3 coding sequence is TGTGCCAGCAGTTACTCGATTGACAGGGACTACGAGCAGTACTTC.

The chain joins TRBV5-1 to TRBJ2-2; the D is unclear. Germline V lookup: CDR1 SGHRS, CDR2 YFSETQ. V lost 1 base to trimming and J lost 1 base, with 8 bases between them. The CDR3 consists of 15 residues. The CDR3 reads CASSLWAMNTGELFF. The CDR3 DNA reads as TGCGCCAGCAGCTTGTGGGCGATGAACACCGGGGAGCTGTTTTTT.